This T cell receptor (beta chain) was captured by sequencing in a study of T cells in Graves' hyperthyroidism and ophthalmopathy (dated by TCRdb to about 2019). Study-wide context: Peripheral blood samples were taken at the time of initial diagnosis, prior to any treatment. Following sampling, methimazole starting at 30 mg daily was given to hyperthyroidism patients, and high-dose intravenous methylprednisolone was given to ophthalmopathy patients. For training and testing, the approximately 92 patients in the discovery cohort were randomly divided in a 7:3 ratio. Thyroid tissue and blood T-cell repertoires from six Graves' hyperthyroidism patients were also compared in the study. A discovery cohort of about a hundred patients, approximately 44 with Graves' ophthalmopathy and approximately 55 with stable Graves' hyperthyroidism, was used to find distinguishing TCR V-J signatures. The paper reports TCR Vbeta CDR3 sequencing of over 120 peripheral blood samples: 43 ophthalmopathy, over 70 hyperthyroidism and approximately 17 progressor patients. Whether ophthalmopathy could be predicted prospectively was tested in an independent validation cohort made up of 18 to 20 hyperthyroidism patients plus 17 patients who later progressed to ophthalmopathy.

Graves' hyperthyroidism was defined as stable when no progression to ophthalmopathy occurred over 18 months of follow-up. Hyperthyroidism patients were aged 18 to 65 years and newly diagnosed, with disease duration of less than 2 months. Any patient with an uncontrolled infection, another autoimmune disease, pregnancy or lactation was excluded. Clinical symptoms, serum thyroxine and TRAb, thyroid ultrasound, and orbital computed tomography formed the basis for the diagnoses. PBMCs were separated from approximately 10 ml of fresh peripheral blood using Ficoll-Paque density gradient centrifugation. Trizol reagent was used to extract total RNA, and RNA quality was then checked on an Agilent 2100 Bioanalyzer. This clonotype was seen at least ten times. The clone's antigen remains unknown. Within one base of it there is no much larger clone, and no base qualities were kept. The paper as a whole reports these results and caveats: Most expanded thyroid clonotypes (frequency above 0.001) were also detected in blood, suggesting blood repertoires may reflect thyroid immune responses. Ophthalmopathy was separated from stable hyperthyroidism by a 13 V-J signature model, with roughly 88% sensitivity and approximately 81% specificity obtained in cross-validation and 80%/75% obtained in testing. During validation, the model predicted progression to ophthalmopathy a median of approximately 6.5 months ahead of onset, with more than 60% sensitivity and 72.22% specificity. No statistical method was used to set the sample size in advance, and investigators knew the group allocation.

Clipping removes 5 bases from V and 6 bases from J, with 19 as the unmatched junction base count. The CDR3 covers 18 residues, taking in both the cysteine and the phenylalanine. The read is trimmed to its CDR3 DNA, 54 bases read in frame from base 1. From a lookup of the germline V gene (reference sequence), CDR1 and CDR2 are SEHNR and FQNEAQ. Amplification of TCR beta CDR3 regions was carried out from RNA transcripts. For the first round of RT-PCR on the TCR CDR3, the HTBI primer set was used together with the Qiagen OneStep RT-PCR kit. Libraries were constructed in a second round of multiplex PCR, after which size selection and purification were carried out. Libraries were sequenced paired-end with 100 bp reads on an Illumina HiSeq2000. On the authors' methods: SOAPnuke was used to process the raw data, removing reads that contained adapters or uncalled bases, had a mean Phred below 15, or lacked an exact match to the constant primer or identifier. COPE v1.2.5 was used to merge high-quality paired reads, and clonotypes were defined as unique nucleotide sequences. MiTCR v1.1 was used to align clonotypes to the IMGT TRBV, TRBD and TRBJ reference segments. The analysis included only V-J combinations with a frequency above 0.0001, which together covered 99% to 99.2% of the repertoires. A TCS score was defined as the ratio between F50 (clonal expansion) and ExV (chaos), using BLOSUM62-based TCRdist between CDR3 peptides within each V-J. Welch's t-statistics and random forest reduced roughly 500 V-J features to 13, which were used in a naive Bayes classifier (R e1071). Starting from the raw public reads, TCRdb applied fastp trimming at Q25, assembled clones with MiXCR and retained in-frame beta chains. Rows matching on CDR3 protein sequence are summarized as one entry with the most common DNA and genes. TCRdb, not the original authors, processed these V and J calls. The sample table holds about 590,000 distinct CDR3 sequences, of which roughly 14% were seen once. Approximately 7% of the sample goes to the ten largest clones.

The chain is encoded by TRBV7-9 joined to TRBJ2-7; 10 nucleotides in the junction match TRBD2. The clonotype comes from a woman aged 25 to 39 with Graves' hyperthyroidism. Sample: blood. Read as DNA, the sequence is TGTGCCAGCAGCCTCCCCCCCCGGGCTAGCGGGAGTATTGGCGAGCAGTACTTC. Its translation is CASSLPPRASGSIGEQYF.